The clone carrying this T cell receptor (beta chain) is a singleton in its sample. The data were taken from a study of blood T cell repertoires in COVID-19. CDR3 length equals 18 residues. Germline V CDR1 and CDR2: SGHDT, YYEEEE. V gave up 3 bases and J gave up 5 bases, with 23 bases separating them. The data were produced by immunoSEQ multiplex PCR, yet TCRdb's version contains in-frame clones alone and is incomplete. This table has fewer than 250,000 clones, roughly 80% appearing once. The TCR comes from a woman in her 70s with acute or convalescent COVID-19. The chain joins TRBV5-6 to TRBJ2-2, with D perhaps TRBD1 (5 bases). The sample taken for sequencing was peripheral blood. The CDR3 region is CASSSLGRDNRITGELFF. CDR3 coding DNA: TGTGCCAGCAGCTCACTGGGCAGGGATAATAGGATTACCGGGGAGCTGTTTTTT.